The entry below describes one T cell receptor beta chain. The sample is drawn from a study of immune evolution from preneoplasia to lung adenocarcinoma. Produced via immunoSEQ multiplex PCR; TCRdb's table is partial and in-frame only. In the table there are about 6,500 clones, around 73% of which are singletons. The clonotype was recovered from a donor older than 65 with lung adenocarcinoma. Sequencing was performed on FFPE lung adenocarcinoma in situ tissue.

The CDR3: CASSTSGHTDTQYF. The CDR3, as DNA: TGTGCCAGCTCAACTAGCGGTCACACAGATACGCAGTATTTT. The chain has TRBV28 and TRBJ2-3; TRBD2 matches at 8 bases. CDR3 length: 14 residues. The germline CDR1 and CDR2 sequences are MDHEN and SYDVKM. Losses at the gene ends were 8 bases for V and 2 bases for J; bases not matched to a gene: 6. Full variable domain (remainder filled in from reference TRBV28 and TRBJ2-3): DVKVTQSSRYLVKRTGEKVFLECVQDMDHENMFWYRQDPGLGLRLIYFSYDVKMKEKGDIPEGYSVSREKKERFSLILESASTNQTSMYLCASSTSGHTDTQYFGPGTRLTVL.